This entry lists 29 T cell receptor beta chains sequenced from one sample in a study of early T cells in non-severe SARS-CoV-2 infection. Each CDR3 protein is one row after TCRdb ran MiXCR on the 5' RACE reads. The sample includes under 70,000 distinct CDR3 sequences, approximately 12% of them seen just once. The sample consisted of whole blood. The receptors were sampled from an adult who was a healthcare worker with PCR-confirmed SARS-CoV-2 infection or an uninfected control (not recorded which).

The chain uses TRBV7-8 and TRBJ2-1; maybe TRBD2 (5 bases). The V gene lost 5 bases and the J gene lost 9 bases, with 20 bases spanning the gap. Germline V CDR1 and CDR2: SGHVS, FQNEAQ. This CDR3 has 15 residues. This chain's CDR3 is CASSARTHSAPEQFF. CDR3 sequence (DNA): TGTGCCAGCAGCGCGAGGACTCATAGCGCCCCTGAGCAGTTCTTC. Looking up the rest from reference TRBV7-8 and TRBJ2-1 gives the full variable domain: GAGVSQSPRYKVAKRGQDVALRCDPISGHVSLFWYQQALGQGPEFLTYFQNEAQLDKSGLPSDRFFAERPEGSVSTLKIQRTQQEDSAVYLCASSARTHSAPEQFFGPGTRLTVL.

V is TRBV6-6 and J is TRBJ1-2, with a weak D call TRBD1 (5 bases). Trimming took off 7 bases at V and 3 bases at J, with 9 bases between the two ends. Germline V gene lookup returns CDR1 MNHNY and CDR2 SVGAGI (reference sequence). The length of the CDR3 is 12 residues. Here the CDR3 reads CASKTGDYGYTF. The CDR3 nucleotides read TGTGCCAGCAAAACAGGCGACTATGGCTACACCTTC.

This rearrangement joins TRBV5-1 to TRBJ2-3; D is unresolved. CDR1 and CDR2 from the germline V gene are SGHRS and YFSETQ. CDR3 length: 14 residues. V lost 2 bases to trimming and J lost 2 bases, with 9 bases between them. As DNA, the CDR3 is TGCGCCAGCAGCTTCGAGTACACCACAGATACGCAGTATTTT. Its protein product is CASSFEYTTDTQYF.

The chain is built from TRBV6-5 and TRBJ2-7; 8 positions agree with TRBD1. The V gene end was trimmed by 2 bases and the J gene end by 2 bases; junction bases not matched to a gene: 5. The CDR3 is 15 amino acids. The germline V gene has CDR1 MNHEY and CDR2 SVGAGI. In DNA, the CDR3 is TGTGCCAGCAGTTACCGGGCACAGGGGGCCTACGAGCAGTACTTC. Protein sequence: CASSYRAQGAYEQYF.

This clonotype was observed many times. V and J are TRBV29-1 and TRBJ1-2; 7 bases line up with TRBD1. Germline-derived CDR1 and CDR2 are SQVTM and ANQGSEA. Trimming at V came to 3 bases and at J to 10 bases, leaving 17 bases not matched to a gene. The CDR3 runs to 15 residues. The CDR3 bases are TGCAGCGTTGAGAAGACCCGGGACAGCTCCTTTGACTACACCTTC. Translating gives CSVEKTRDSSFDYTF.

In its sample, this clonotype was seen a few times. J is TRBJ2-7 and V is TRBV5-1; perhaps D is TRBD1 or TRBD2 (5 bases each). Germline values: CDR1 SGHRS, CDR2 YFSETQ. The CDR3 extends over 15 amino acids. Trimming removed 4 bases at V and 3 bases at J, with 17 bases between. This CDR3 is CASSPGTDRGYEQYF. CDR3 DNA: TGCGCCAGCAGCCCGGGGACGGATAGGGGCTACGAGCAGTACTTC.

Ten or more counts support this clonotype. This chain links TRBV19 with TRBJ2-7; 9 positions agree with TRBD1. With V trimmed by 5 bases and J by 2 bases, 7 bases remained unmatched. CDR3 length: 15 amino acids. The germline CDR1 and CDR2 sequences are LNHDA and SQIVND (reference sequence). The CDR3 spells CASSYGTGHTYEQYF. CDR3 DNA: TGTGCCAGTAGTTACGGGACAGGGCATACCTACGAGCAGTACTTC.

The chain employs TRBV7-8 and TRBJ1-5; D gene ambiguous. Germline lookup yields CDR1 SGHVS and CDR2 FQNEAQ. Trimming removed 7 bases at V and 5 bases at J, with 15 bases between. The length of the CDR3 is 14 residues. DNA of the CDR3: TGTGCCAGCATACCGGGATTTGGGGATCAGCCCCAGCATTTT. This sequence encodes CASIPGFGDQPQHF.

This clonotype has ten or more counts. This rearrangement joins TRBV18 to TRBJ1-1; D is unresolved. CDR3 length equals 14 residues. Germline V gives CDR1 KGHSH, CDR2 LQKENI. V was cut by 5 bases and J by 0 bases, with 10 bases left in between. Here the CDR3 reads CASSFDKLNTEAFF. In nucleotides, the CDR3 is TGTGCCAGCTCATTTGACAAACTGAACACTGAAGCTTTCTTT.

This clonotype was counted a few times. The chain couples TRBV28 to TRBJ1-5; D unclear. The germline CDR1 and CDR2 sequences are MDHEN and SYDVKM. V lost 5 bases and J 6 bases, leaving 14 bases between the germline ends. The CDR3 loop spans 14 amino acids. CDR3 in amino acids: CASSLAGSSQPQHF. The CDR3 coding sequence is TGTGCCAGCAGTCTGGCGGGGAGTAGTCAGCCCCAGCATTTT.

This clonotype came up many times. This chain joins TRBV28 and TRBJ1-6; a possible D gene is TRBD1 (5 bases). Germline V gene data show CDR1 as MDHEN and CDR2 as SYDVKM. This CDR3 has 15 amino acids. V dropped 1 base and J dropped 4 bases, with 8 bases sitting between them. CDR3 in amino acids: CASSLSGAYNSPLHF. CDR3 sequence (DNA): TGTGCCAGCAGTTTATCTGGGGCGTATAATTCACCCCTCCACTTT.

This clonotype was recorded many times. The rearrangement links TRBV11-3 to TRBJ2-5; tentative D call: TRBD1 (5 bases). V shed 3 bases and J shed 0 bases, with 23 bases lying between them. The CDR3 covers 19 residues. CDR1 and CDR2 (germline): SGHNT, YENEEA. The CDR3 here is CASSFSRRATGEYQETQYF. The CDR3 nucleotides are TGTGCCAGCAGCTTTTCCAGGCGTGCAACAGGCGAGTACCAAGAGACCCAGTACTTC.

This clonotype has a count of ten or more. The rearrangement joins TRBV5-1 to TRBJ1-5, with D perhaps matching TRBD1 (5 bases). Germline V CDR1 and CDR2: SGHRS, YFSETQ. The CDR3 loop spans 14 amino acids. The V and J ends lost 4 bases and 4 bases respectively, with 12 bases between them. CDR3 sequence reads: CASSQAGGNQPQHF. CDR3 bases: TGCGCCAGCAGCCAAGCCGGGGGTAATCAGCCCCAGCATTTT.

The genes are TRBV7-3 and TRBJ1-1, with D perhaps TRBD1 (5 bases). V lost 2 bases and J 0 bases, leaving 10 bases between the germline ends. The CDR3 runs 15 residues. The germline CDR1 and CDR2 sequences are SGHTA and FQGTGA. The CDR3 is CASSLGHGMNTEAFF. In DNA form, the CDR3 reads TGTGCCAGCAGCTTAGGACACGGAATGAACACTGAAGCTTTCTTT.

In this sample, this clonotype turned up many times. V usage is TRBV19 and J usage is TRBJ2-7, with D perhaps being TRBD1 or TRBD2 (5 bases each). Trimming took 5 bases from V and 4 from J, leaving 18 bases between them. The CDR3 loop spans 15 amino acids. Germline values: CDR1 LNHDA, CDR2 SQIVND (reference sequence). In nucleotides, the CDR3 is TGTGCCAGTAGTCCCTTTGAGGGGAAAACGTACGAGCAGTACTTC. Its protein is CASSPFEGKTYEQYF.

This clonotype showed up just a few times. The chain recombines TRBV11-2 with TRBJ2-5; TRBD2 matches at 12 bases. The CDR3 consists of 17 residues. Germline values: CDR1 SGHAT, CDR2 FQNNGV. V shed 4 bases, J shed 2 bases, and the junction held 8 bases outside the gene matches. CDR3 coding DNA: TGTGCCAGCAGCTCACTAGCGGGGGGCCCGACACAAGAGACCCAGTACTTC. As protein: CASSSLAGGPTQETQYF.

This sequence joins TRBV18 and TRBJ2-2; D uncertain. The CDR3 runs to 15 residues. Germline CDR1 and CDR2: KGHSH and LQKENI. V lost 5 bases to trimming and J lost 3 bases, with 13 bases between them. CDR3 sequence (DNA): TGTGCCAGCTCAACGCCCAGTGGGGACACCGGGGAGCTGTTTTTT. As protein: CASSTPSGDTGELFF.

J is TRBJ1-5 and V is TRBV19; the D is unclear. V lost 6 bases, J lost 3 bases, and 15 bases lay in between. This CDR3 is 15 amino acids long. Per the germline V gene, CDR1 is LNHDA and CDR2 is SQIVND (reference sequence). Here the CDR3 DNA reads TGTGCCAGTAGCCCTTGGGGAGGTAACAATCAGCCCCAGCATTTT. It encodes CASSPWGGNNQPQHF.

This clonotype was detected only a few times. The rearrangement links TRBV20-1 to TRBJ2-1; D remains unclear. The germline CDR1 and CDR2 sequences are DFQATT and SNEGSKA (reference sequence). V dropped 6 bases and J dropped 2 bases, with 23 bases sitting between them. The CDR3 runs to 17 residues. The chain's CDR3 is CSAAPLSAIPAYNEQFF. For the CDR3, the DNA is TGCAGTGCCGCGCCCCTGAGCGCCATCCCGGCCTACAATGAGCAGTTCTTC.

This clonotype was found many times. The CDR3 DNA follows: TGTGCCAGCAGCCCTAATAGAGGGGGGGTTAGCTCCTACAATGAGCAGTTCTTC. Translating gives CASSPNRGGVSSYNEQFF. The chain recombines TRBV7-9 with TRBJ2-1; tentative D call: TRBD2 (7 bases). The germline V and J ends were trimmed by 5 bases and 0 bases, with 20 bases remaining between them. The CDR3 has 18 amino acids. Germline CDR1 reads SEHNR; CDR2 reads FQNEAQ (reference sequence).

This clonotype was picked up a small number of times. The CDR3 nucleotides read TGTGCCACCAGCAGAGAGTCGCTCCGGGACTCTAATGAGCAGTTCTTC. It codes for CATSRESLRDSNEQFF. This sequence joins TRBV15 and TRBJ2-1, with D possibly TRBD2 on 6 matching bases. CDR1 and CDR2 (germline): LNHNV, YYDKDF (reference sequence). Trimming left V 0 bases short and J 7 bases short, with 16 bases between. The CDR3 consists of 16 residues.

The chain uses TRBV25-1 and TRBJ1-5, with D hard to call. The V end was cut by 3 bases, the J end by 5 bases, with 11 bases between. In germline, CDR1 is MGHDK, CDR2 SYGVNS. CDR3 length equals 14 residues. CDR3 residues: CASSDPGSYQPQHF. For the CDR3, the DNA is TGTGCCAGCAGTGACCCCGGGTCCTATCAGCCCCAGCATTTT.

In this sample, this clonotype turned up a few times. The J gene is TRBJ1-1, the V gene TRBV7-9, with 12 positions matching TRBD1. CDR1 SEHNR and CDR2 FQNEAQ come from the germline V gene (reference sequence). CDR3 length equals 17 residues. Unmatched junction bases numbered 9, after V lost 1 base and J lost 6 bases. This CDR3 reads CASSLGRDRGRRAEAFF. The CDR3 DNA reads as TGTGCCAGCAGCTTAGGTAGGGACAGGGGGCGCCGGGCTGAAGCTTTCTTT.

This clonotype was counted many times. This sequence joins TRBV6-5 and TRBJ1-3, with 7 nucleotides matching TRBD1. The CDR3 is 16 residues long. J gave up 0 bases and V 3 bases, and 5 bases lay outside the gene matches. Germline lookup yields CDR1 MNHEY and CDR2 SVGAGI. In DNA form, the CDR3 reads TGTGCCAGCAGTTATCAGGGGGTGAGCTCTGGAAACACCATATATTTT. Its protein product is CASSYQGVSSGNTIYF.

This clonotype was detected a few times. The rearrangement uses TRBV28 and TRBJ2-3; 8 nucleotides align to TRBD1. The V gene's germline CDR1 is MDHEN and CDR2 SYDVKM. Losses at the gene ends were 5 bases for V and 6 bases for J; bases not matched to a gene: 4. This CDR3 is 13 amino acids long. CDR3 sequence: CASSIGQGDTQYF. The CDR3, as DNA: TGTGCCAGCAGTATTGGACAGGGCGATACGCAGTATTTT.

This clonotype was picked up a small number of times. The chain has TRBV27 and TRBJ1-1; 7 nucleotides line up with TRBD1. CDR1 and CDR2 from the germline V gene are MNHEY and SMNVEV (reference sequence). The CDR3 has 11 residues. V lost 6 bases to trimming and J lost 10 bases; unmatched junction nucleotides: 5. CDR3 in amino acids: CASSSDRAAFF. The CDR3 DNA reads TGTGCCAGCAGCTCCGACAGGGCAGCTTTCTTT.

The V and J genes are TRBV7-9 and TRBJ2-7; D may be TRBD1 or TRBD2 (6 bases each). Between the trimmed V and J ends, which lost 5 bases and 3 bases, there was a span of 14 bases. CDR3 size: 14 residues. Per germline, CDR1 SEHNR and CDR2 FQNEAQ (reference sequence). The CDR3 region is CASSLGGLNYEQYF. The CDR3, as DNA: TGTGCCAGCAGCCTAGGGGGGCTTAACTACGAGCAGTACTTC.

The table lists this clonotype with a few counts. The rearrangement links TRBV7-8 to TRBJ2-7; the D gene is possibly TRBD1 (6 bases). V shed 4 bases and J shed 0 bases, with 10 bases lying between them. The CDR3 consists of 14 residues. CDR1 and CDR2 from the germline V gene are SGHVS and FQNEAQ. In DNA, the CDR3 is TGTGCCAGCAGCTCAGACAGGAACTCCTACGAGCAGTACTTC. This encodes CASSSDRNSYEQYF.

Turning to this clonotype: This may come from a read error, since a much larger clone is one base off. The conserved phenylalanine or tryptophan is not found at the CDR3 terminus, so this likely reflects a read error. The genes are TRBV9 and TRBJ2-5; D is uncertain. The germline CDR1 and CDR2 sequences are SGDLS and YYNGEE. V was cut by 4 bases and J by 5 bases, with 18 bases left in between. CDR3 size: 15 residues. The CDR3 DNA follows: TGTGCCAGCAGCAAAGGGCCTGCTCTAGGGGAGACCCAGTACTTA. This encodes CASSKGPALGETQYL.